Included here is one TCR beta chain sequence, with context. The entry originates in a study of shared clonotypes between healthy human individuals. Deep level was the assay's run setting. Assay used: immunoSEQ multiplex PCR; TCRdb lists only in-frame clones, some missing. Of some 700,000 clones listed, 90% are singletons. The CDR3 is made up of 15 amino acids. Germline CDR1 and CDR2: LNHDA and SQIVND (reference sequence). The trim removed 2 bases at V and 0 bases at J, leaving 4 bases unmatched. CD8 memory was a combination of CD45RO+ cells and CCR7-negative CD45RA+ TemRA cells. The V call is TRBV19, the J call TRBJ2-7, with 7 positions matching TRBD1. This receptor was taken from a man between 18 and 29 years old in good health. Some clones in this sample may be carry-over from other donors' samples. Sequenced material: memory CD8+ T cells from PBMCs. Subset described: CD45RO+ cells pooled with CCR7-negative TemRA cells. The CDR3 sequence: CASSIWGTASYEQYF. CDR3 sequence (DNA): TGTGCCAGTAGTATATGGGGGACAGCCTCCTACGAGCAGTACTTC.